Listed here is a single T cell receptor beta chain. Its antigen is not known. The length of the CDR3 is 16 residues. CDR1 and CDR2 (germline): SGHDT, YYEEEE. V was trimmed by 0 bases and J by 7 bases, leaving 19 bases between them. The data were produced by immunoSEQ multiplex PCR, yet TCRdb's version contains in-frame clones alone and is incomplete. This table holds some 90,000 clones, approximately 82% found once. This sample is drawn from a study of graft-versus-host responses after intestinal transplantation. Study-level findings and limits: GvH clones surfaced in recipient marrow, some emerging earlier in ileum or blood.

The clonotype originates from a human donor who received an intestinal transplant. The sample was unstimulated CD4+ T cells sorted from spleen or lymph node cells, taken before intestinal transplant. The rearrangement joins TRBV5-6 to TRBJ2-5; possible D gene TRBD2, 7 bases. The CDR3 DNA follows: TGTGCCAGCAGCTTGGGTGCGGCTAGTGGGGGGGCGACCCAGTACTTC. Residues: CASSLGAASGGATQYF.